A selection of T cell receptor beta chains follows, all from one sample in a study of shared T cell receptors in the human thymus. Only in-frame clones appear in the TCRdb table, and some are missing; sequencing was by immunoSEQ multiplex PCR. The sample holds some 700,000 clones; 70% to 90% are singletons and the top ten take 0.0095% to 0.013%. The sample was also linked to a second study, of human thymus T cells.

Sample: thymocytes. These receptors came from a girl less than two years old with a congenital heart defect. CDR3s include the opening cysteine and the closing phenylalanine or tryptophan. A D gene is named only where the DNA matches it firmly. Rows may omit the clone size; those that give it use once, few, many or a size class.

D: TRBD1
size: -
V: TRBV5-1
length: 12
J: TRBJ2-7
DNA: TGCGCCAGCAGCCGGGACAGGGTCGAGCAGTACTTC
CDR3: CASSRDRVEQYF

D: TRBD1
size: few
V: TRBV29-1
length: 15
J: TRBJ2-1
DNA: TGCAGCGTGGAGCGACAGGGGTGGTCTAGCAATGAGCAGTTCTTC
CDR3: CSVERQGWSSNEQFF

D: -
size: -
V: TRBV15
length: 14
J: TRBJ1-6
DNA: TGTGCCACCAGCAGAGTTAGAGTGAATTCACCCCTCCACTTT
CDR3: CATSRVRVNSPLHF

D: -
size: -
V: TRBV5-5
length: 16
J: TRBJ1-2
DNA: TGTGCCAGCAGCTTGGATGTTCCCCGCCCCGGCTATGGCTACACCTTC
CDR3: CASSLDVPRPGYGYTF

D: -
size: -
V: TRBV27
length: 14
J: TRBJ2-5
DNA: TGTGCCAGCAGTGATACAGGAACCCAAGAGACCCAGTACTTC
CDR3: CASSDTGTQETQYF

D: -
size: -
V: TRBV15
length: 16
J: TRBJ2-5
DNA: TGTGCCACCAGCAGAGATGGAAACCCGGGTCAGGAGACCCAGTACTTC
CDR3: CATSRDGNPGQETQYF

D: -
size: -
V: TRBV7-2
length: 18
J: TRBJ1-6
DNA: TGTGCCAGCAGCTTAGGGCTGCGGGGGAGGGCTTATAATTCACCCCTCCACTTT
CDR3: CASSLGLRGRAYNSPLHF

D: -
size: -
V: TRBV11-3
length: 11
J: TRBJ1-1
DNA: TGTGCCAGCAGCCTTAACACTGAAGCTTTCTTT
CDR3: CASSLNTEAFF

D: -
size: -
V: TRBV6-5
length: 14
J: TRBJ1-1
DNA: TGTGCCAGCAGTCCACGACGGGGGAGCACTGAAGCTTTCTTT
CDR3: CASSPRRGSTEAFF

D: -
size: -
V: TRBV10-3
length: 15
J: TRBJ1-6
DNA: TGTGCCATCAGTGAATTAGGGACACATAATTCACCCCTCCACTTT
CDR3: CAISELGTHNSPLHF

D: -
size: -
V: TRBV2
length: 15
J: TRBJ1-2
DNA: TGTGCCAGCAGTCCCCGTTGGGGGGTGGACTATGGCTACACCTTC
CDR3: CASSPRWGVDYGYTF

D: -
size: -
V: TRBV4-1
length: 12
J: TRBJ2-1
DNA: TGCGCCAGCAGCCACCGGACAGATGAGCAGTTCTTC
CDR3: CASSHRTDEQFF

D: -
size: -
V: TRBV5-1
length: 15
J: TRBJ1-1
DNA: TGCGCCAGCAGCTTACGTTCTACAGAGAACACTGAAGCTTTCTTT
CDR3: CASSLRSTENTEAFF

D: TRBD1
size: -
V: TRBV7-9
length: 15
J: TRBJ1-5
DNA: TGTGCCAGCAGCATGGGACAGGGCAGTAATCAGCCCCAGCATTTT
CDR3: CASSMGQGSNQPQHF

D: TRBD1
size: -
V: TRBV5-4
length: 17
J: TRBJ2-5
DNA: TGTGCCAGCAGCAGCGATGACAGGGGGTTGATTCGGGAGACCCAGTACTTC
CDR3: CASSSDDRGLIRETQYF

D: -
size: -
V: TRBV28
length: 14
J: TRBJ2-3
DNA: TGTGCCAGCAGTTTACCGGTGAGAGGGGATACGCAGTATTTT
CDR3: CASSLPVRGDTQYF

D: TRBD1
size: -
V: TRBV25-1
length: 15
J: TRBJ1-5
DNA: TGTGCCAGCAGTGAAGAGGGACAGGGGAATCAGCCCCAGCATTTT
CDR3: CASSEEGQGNQPQHF

D: -
size: -
V: TRBV5-4
length: 14
J: TRBJ2-1
DNA: TGTGCCAGCACTCTATTGACGGGAGCGAATGAGCAGTTCTTC
CDR3: CASTLLTGANEQFF

D: TRBD1
size: few
V: TRBV7-9
length: 15
J: TRBJ1-2
DNA: TGTGCCAGCAGCTTCTACAATACAGGGGGGTATGGCTACACCTTC
CDR3: CASSFYNTGGYGYTF

D: -
size: -
V: TRBV5-4
length: 14
J: TRBJ1-2
DNA: TGTGCCAGCAGCTTGGAGACATCCCAACATGGCTACACCTTC
CDR3: CASSLETSQHGYTF

D: -
size: -
V: TRBV5-1
length: 12
J: TRBJ1-2
DNA: TGCGCCAGCAGCAGGGGTCAAGGTGGCTACACCTTC
CDR3: CASSRGQGGYTF

D: TRBD1
size: once
V: TRBV6-5
length: 13
J: TRBJ1-2
DNA: TGTGCCAGCAGTAGACAGGGCAACTATGGCTACACCTTC
CDR3: CASSRQGNYGYTF

D: -
size: few
V: TRBV15
length: 16
J: TRBJ1-1
DNA: TGTGCCACCAGCAGCATTAGAAGGGGGATGAACACTGAAGCTTTCTTT
CDR3: CATSSIRRGMNTEAFF